The 2 T cell receptor beta chains given below trace back to one sample, sequenced in a study of radiotherapy plus CTLA-4 blockade in lung cancer. Repertoires were generated with immunoSEQ multiplex PCR, while TCRdb's copy carries only in-frame clones and drops some. The sample gives tens of thousands of clones, around 80% of which show up once; around 7.5% is in the top ten. The source was peripheral blood, collected from a patient treated with radiotherapy plus ipilimumab. The receptors were gathered from a human donor with non-small cell lung cancer who had stable disease on radiotherapy plus ipilimumab.

This clone was seen more than once but under ten times. V gene TRBV4-3 combines with J gene TRBJ1-3; D is ambiguous. This CDR3 has 15 amino acids. The V end lost 0 bases, the J end lost 0 bases, and 6 bases lay between the germline ends. The germline CDR1 and CDR2 sequences are LGHNA and YSLEER. This CDR3 reads CASSQEHYSGNTIYF. The CDR3, as DNA: TGCGCCAGCAGCCAAGAGCATTACTCTGGAAACACCATATATTTT.

The chain joins TRBV18 to TRBJ2-2, with 13 bases identical to TRBD2. Germline V gene sequence: CDR1 KGHSH, CDR2 LQKENI. This CDR3 region has 19 residues. The V segment lost 3 bases and the J segment 3 bases; nucleotides outside the gene matches: 10. CDR3 in amino acids: CASSPLPGTSGVDTGELFF. The CDR3, as DNA: TGTGCCAGCTCACCCCTCCCCGGGACTAGCGGGGTCGACACCGGGGAGCTGTTTTTT.